These T cell receptor beta chains were read from a single sample in a study of shared clonotypes between healthy human individuals. Profiled with immunoSEQ multiplex PCR; TCRdb holds only in-frame clones, not every one. The sample gives over a million clones, more than 60% of which show up once; approximately 1.5% is in the top ten. Sequencing was carried out using memory CD4+ T cells sorted from blood. These receptors came from a man aged 18 to 35 in good health. The CDR3 runs from the conserved cysteine through the conserved F or W. Fields, in order: clone size, D gene, V gene, CDR3 length, J gene, CDR3 protein, CDR3 DNA. The D gene is left open where the match is weak. Size tells how often a clone was seen (once, few, many) or the class of an expanded clone, and some rows leave it out.

clone_size: .
d_call: TRBD1
v_call: TRBV18
cdr3_length: 18
j_call: TRBJ2-1
cdr3_aa: CASSPYLGSGTGGNEQFF
cdr3_nt: TGTGCCAGCTCACCATACCTTGGGAGCGGGACAGGGGGCAATGAGCAGTTCTTC

clone_size: .
d_call: .
v_call: TRBV9
cdr3_length: 14
j_call: TRBJ2-6
cdr3_aa: CASSDYSGANVLTF
cdr3_nt: TGTGCCAGCAGCGATTACTCTGGGGCCAACGTCCTGACTTTC

clone_size: .
d_call: .
v_call: TRBV18
cdr3_length: 13
j_call: TRBJ1-4
cdr3_aa: CASSPRTNEKLFF
cdr3_nt: TGTGCCAGCTCACCCCGGACTAATGAAAAACTGTTTTTT

clone_size: .
d_call: .
v_call: TRBV19
cdr3_length: 15
j_call: TRBJ1-5
cdr3_aa: CASSPQGLSNQPQHF
cdr3_nt: TGTGCCAGTAGCCCCCAGGGGTTGAGCAATCAGCCCCAGCATTTT

clone_size: .
d_call: .
v_call: TRBV7-2
cdr3_length: 16
j_call: TRBJ2-2
cdr3_aa: CASSGLRLLNTGELFF
cdr3_nt: TGTGCCAGCAGCGGATTAAGGTTGCTGAACACCGGGGAGCTGTTTTTT

clone_size: .
d_call: TRBD1
v_call: TRBV19
cdr3_length: 12
j_call: TRBJ2-7
cdr3_aa: CASMDRTYEQYF
cdr3_nt: TGTGCCAGTATGGACAGGACCTACGAGCAGTACTTC

clone_size: few
d_call: TRBD2
v_call: TRBV11-2
cdr3_length: 16
j_call: TRBJ2-3
cdr3_aa: CASRSKSGGSTDTQYF
cdr3_nt: TGTGCCAGCAGATCCAAGTCGGGAGGGAGCACAGATACGCAGTATTTT

clone_size: .
d_call: .
v_call: TRBV10-2
cdr3_length: 13
j_call: TRBJ2-7
cdr3_aa: CASRWSPAYEQYF
cdr3_nt: TGCGCCAGCCGTTGGTCTCCCGCCTACGAGCAGTACTTC

clone_size: .
d_call: TRBD2
v_call: TRBV30
cdr3_length: 14
j_call: TRBJ2-3
cdr3_aa: CAWSEGSGIDTQYF
cdr3_nt: TGTGCCTGGAGTGAGGGTAGCGGGATAGATACGCAGTATTTT

clone_size: .
d_call: .
v_call: TRBV5-1
cdr3_length: 15
j_call: TRBJ1-1
cdr3_aa: CASSLTGEGHTEAFF
cdr3_nt: TGCGCCAGCAGCTTGACCGGGGAAGGGCACACTGAAGCTTTCTTT

clone_size: .
d_call: .
v_call: TRBV29-1
cdr3_length: 14
j_call: TRBJ2-7
cdr3_aa: CTPKGGDEAYEQYF
cdr3_nt: TGCACCCCGAAGGGGGGGGATGAGGCCTACGAGCAGTACTTC

clone_size: .
d_call: .
v_call: TRBV5-6
cdr3_length: 17
j_call: TRBJ2-7
cdr3_aa: CASSSPFYRPGDYEQYF
cdr3_nt: TGTGCCAGCAGCTCCCCTTTCTACCGGCCAGGCGACTACGAGCAGTACTTC

clone_size: once
d_call: TRBD2
v_call: TRBV29-1
cdr3_length: 15
j_call: TRBJ2-3
cdr3_aa: CSVERLAGLADTQYF
cdr3_nt: TGCAGCGTTGAAAGACTAGCGGGGCTGGCAGATACGCAGTATTTT

clone_size: .
d_call: .
v_call: TRBV2
cdr3_length: 11
j_call: TRBJ2-1
cdr3_aa: CASSDEYEQFF
cdr3_nt: TGTGCCAGCAGTGACGAGTATGAGCAGTTCTTC

clone_size: .
d_call: .
v_call: TRBV15
cdr3_length: 14
j_call: TRBJ2-7
cdr3_aa: CATSRDPGSYEQYF
cdr3_nt: TGTGCCACCAGCAGAGATCCGGGTTCCTACGAGCAGTACTTC

clone_size: .
d_call: .
v_call: TRBV10-1
cdr3_length: 15
j_call: TRBJ1-1
cdr3_aa: CASSESGRGNTEAFF
cdr3_nt: TGCGCCAGCAGTGAGTCGGGCAGGGGGAACACTGAAGCTTTCTTT

clone_size: .
d_call: TRBD1
v_call: TRBV30
cdr3_length: 13
j_call: TRBJ2-7
cdr3_aa: CAWTRDSPYEQYF
cdr3_nt: TGTGCCTGGACCCGGGACAGTCCCTACGAGCAGTACTTC

clone_size: few
d_call: .
v_call: TRBV30
cdr3_length: 15
j_call: TRBJ2-3
cdr3_aa: CAWRPRVGGTDTQYF
cdr3_nt: TGTGCCTGGAGGCCCCGAGTCGGCGGCACAGATACGCAGTATTTT

clone_size: .
d_call: TRBD2
v_call: TRBV9
cdr3_length: 15
j_call: TRBJ2-1
cdr3_aa: CASTPTSGADNEQFF
cdr3_nt: TGTGCCAGCACCCCTACTAGCGGAGCCGACAATGAGCAGTTCTTC

clone_size: .
d_call: .
v_call: TRBV25-1
cdr3_length: 12
j_call: TRBJ2-7
cdr3_aa: CASKGGGYEQYF
cdr3_nt: TGTGCCAGCAAGGGGGGCGGGTACGAGCAGTACTTC

clone_size: .
d_call: .
v_call: TRBV20-1
cdr3_length: 11
j_call: TRBJ2-7
cdr3_aa: CSASQGGEQYF
cdr3_nt: TGCAGTGCTAGCCAGGGGGGGGAGCAGTACTTC

clone_size: .
d_call: TRBD1
v_call: TRBV5-1
cdr3_length: 14
j_call: TRBJ1-1
cdr3_aa: CASSLTGDVSEAFF
cdr3_nt: TGCGCCAGCAGCTTGACAGGGGACGTCTCGGAAGCTTTCTTT

clone_size: few
d_call: TRBD1
v_call: TRBV25-1
cdr3_length: 15
j_call: TRBJ2-1
cdr3_aa: CASSKLRGPHNEQFF
cdr3_nt: TGTGCCAGCAGTAAACTTAGGGGGCCCCACAATGAGCAGTTCTTC

clone_size: many
d_call: .
v_call: TRBV16
cdr3_length: 14
j_call: TRBJ2-5
cdr3_aa: CASSQRLQQETQYF
cdr3_nt: TGTGCCAGCAGCCAAAGACTTCAGCAAGAGACCCAGTACTTC

clone_size: .
d_call: TRBD2
v_call: TRBV5-6
cdr3_length: 16
j_call: TRBJ2-5
cdr3_aa: CASSFRLAAYQETQYF
cdr3_nt: TGTGCCAGCAGCTTTCGACTAGCGGCTTACCAAGAGACCCAGTACTTC

clone_size: once
d_call: .
v_call: TRBV14
cdr3_length: 12
j_call: TRBJ2-7
cdr3_aa: CASSQVSYEQYF
cdr3_nt: TGTGCCAGCAGCCAAGTCTCCTACGAGCAGTACTTC

clone_size: few
d_call: .
v_call: TRBV7-8
cdr3_length: 13
j_call: TRBJ1-6
cdr3_aa: CASRPGVNSPLHF
cdr3_nt: TGTGCCAGCAGACCGGGGGTTAATTCACCCCTCCACTTT

clone_size: .
d_call: TRBD1
v_call: TRBV19
cdr3_length: 15
j_call: TRBJ2-7
cdr3_aa: CASSPRDRGGNEQYF
cdr3_nt: TGTGCCAGTAGTCCCCGGGACAGGGGGGGGAACGAGCAGTACTTC

clone_size: .
d_call: .
v_call: TRBV11-2
cdr3_length: 17
j_call: TRBJ1-3
cdr3_aa: CASSRRDESPSGNTIYF
cdr3_nt: TGTGCCAGCAGCCGACGAGACGAGTCCCCCTCTGGAAACACCATATATTTT

clone_size: .
d_call: .
v_call: TRBV11-2
cdr3_length: 15
j_call: TRBJ2-7
cdr3_aa: CASSLRPAHNYEQYF
cdr3_nt: TGTGCCAGCAGTCTAAGACCAGCGCACAACTACGAGCAGTACTTC

clone_size: .
d_call: .
v_call: TRBV30
cdr3_length: 15
j_call: TRBJ1-5
cdr3_aa: CAWSGQGVSNQPQHF
cdr3_nt: TGTGCCTGGAGCGGCCAGGGTGTAAGCAATCAGCCCCAGCATTTT

clone_size: .
d_call: .
v_call: TRBV11-2
cdr3_length: 15
j_call: TRBJ2-2
cdr3_aa: CASTRFGEYTGELFF
cdr3_nt: TGTGCCAGCACTCGGTTTGGGGAGTACACCGGGGAGCTGTTTTTT

clone_size: few
d_call: .
v_call: TRBV7-2
cdr3_length: 12
j_call: TRBJ2-7
cdr3_aa: CASSYGSLEGNF
cdr3_nt: TGTGCCAGCAGCTACGGTTCCTTAGAGGGGAACTTC

clone_size: few
d_call: TRBD1
v_call: TRBV5-1
cdr3_length: 15
j_call: TRBJ2-7
cdr3_aa: CASSLEQGLNYEQYF
cdr3_nt: TGCGCCAGCAGCTTGGAACAGGGGCTTAATTACGAGCAGTACTTC

clone_size: once
d_call: TRBD1
v_call: TRBV4-3
cdr3_length: 14
j_call: TRBJ2-5
cdr3_aa: CASSPQGAGETQYF
cdr3_nt: TGCGCCAGCAGCCCACAGGGGGCGGGGGAGACCCAGTACTTC

clone_size: .
d_call: TRBD1
v_call: TRBV5-4
cdr3_length: 14
j_call: TRBJ1-5
cdr3_aa: CASSSGQGDQPQHF
cdr3_nt: TGTGCCAGCAGCTCGGGACAGGGGGATCAGCCCCAGCATTTT

clone_size: .
d_call: TRBD1
v_call: TRBV6-5
cdr3_length: 14
j_call: TRBJ1-2
cdr3_aa: CASSSGGMNYGYTF
cdr3_nt: TGTGCCAGCAGCTCAGGGGGTATGAACTATGGCTACACCTTC

clone_size: .
d_call: .
v_call: TRBV2
cdr3_length: 12
j_call: TRBJ2-6
cdr3_aa: CASSVGANVLTF
cdr3_nt: TGTGCCAGCAGTGTCGGGGCCAACGTCCTGACTTTC

clone_size: once
d_call: .
v_call: TRBV4-2
cdr3_length: 14
j_call: TRBJ2-7
cdr3_aa: CASSQEEVTYEQYF
cdr3_nt: TGTGCCAGCAGCCAAGAAGAGGTTACCTACGAGCAGTACTTC

clone_size: .
d_call: .
v_call: TRBV7-8
cdr3_length: 13
j_call: TRBJ1-2
cdr3_aa: CASSSQRDYGYTF
cdr3_nt: TGTGCCAGCAGCTCCCAAAGGGACTATGGCTACACCTTC

clone_size: .
d_call: TRBD2
v_call: TRBV2
cdr3_length: 15
j_call: TRBJ2-5
cdr3_aa: CASSEPSGAGETQYF
cdr3_nt: TGTGCCAGCAGTGAACCTAGCGGGGCGGGAGAGACCCAGTACTTC

clone_size: .
d_call: TRBD1
v_call: TRBV7-8
cdr3_length: 17
j_call: TRBJ1-1
cdr3_aa: CASSSRGGGQGGPEAFF
cdr3_nt: TGTGCCAGCAGCTCCCGAGGTGGGGGACAGGGAGGGCCTGAAGCTTTCTTT

clone_size: .
d_call: .
v_call: TRBV6-1
cdr3_length: 13
j_call: TRBJ2-2
cdr3_aa: CASTVSVTGELFF
cdr3_nt: TGTGCCAGCACCGTTTCGGTTACCGGGGAGCTGTTTTTT

clone_size: .
d_call: .
v_call: TRBV5-1
cdr3_length: 15
j_call: TRBJ2-5
cdr3_aa: CASSSSGYQAETQYF
cdr3_nt: TGCGCCAGCAGCTCCTCGGGGTACCAGGCGGAGACCCAGTACTTC

clone_size: .
d_call: TRBD1
v_call: TRBV27
cdr3_length: 15
j_call: TRBJ2-3
cdr3_aa: CASRNTGVLEDTQYF
cdr3_nt: TGTGCCAGCAGAAACACAGGGGTTTTAGAAGATACGCAGTATTTT

clone_size: few
d_call: .
v_call: TRBV5-1
cdr3_length: 14
j_call: TRBJ1-3
cdr3_aa: CASSFAVGGNTIYF
cdr3_nt: TGCGCCAGCAGCTTCGCCGTTGGCGGAAACACCATATATTTT

clone_size: once
d_call: TRBD2
v_call: TRBV5-6
cdr3_length: 12
j_call: TRBJ2-7
cdr3_aa: CASNKREGYQTF
cdr3_nt: TGTGCCAGCAACAAACGGGAGGGCTATCAGACCTTC

clone_size: .
d_call: .
v_call: TRBV5-4
cdr3_length: 15
j_call: TRBJ1-6
cdr3_aa: CASSLKPGGDSPLHF
cdr3_nt: TGTGCCAGCAGCTTGAAACCCGGAGGGGATTCACCCCTCCACTTT

clone_size: .
d_call: TRBD2
v_call: TRBV7-2
cdr3_length: 16
j_call: TRBJ2-7
cdr3_aa: CASSLTASGYSYEQYF
cdr3_nt: TGTGCCAGCAGCCTAACGGCTAGCGGGTACTCCTACGAGCAGTACTTC

clone_size: .
d_call: TRBD2
v_call: TRBV6-5
cdr3_length: 14
j_call: TRBJ2-5
cdr3_aa: CASKLAGVGETQYF
cdr3_nt: TGTGCCAGCAAACTAGCGGGGGTCGGAGAGACCCAGTACTTC

clone_size: .
d_call: TRBD2
v_call: TRBV5-1
cdr3_length: 15
j_call: TRBJ2-5
cdr3_aa: CASSTIAGGKETQYF
cdr3_nt: TGCGCCAGCAGCACTATAGCGGGGGGGAAAGAGACCCAGTACTTC

clone_size: once
d_call: TRBD1
v_call: TRBV6-1
cdr3_length: 13
j_call: TRBJ2-5
cdr3_aa: CASSLDRDVTQYF
cdr3_nt: TGTGCCAGCAGTTTAGACAGGGATGTGACCCAGTACTTC

clone_size: .
d_call: .
v_call: TRBV7-2
cdr3_length: 15
j_call: TRBJ2-7
cdr3_aa: CASSQEGLPRYEQYF
cdr3_nt: TGTGCCAGCAGTCAAGAGGGACTGCCCCGCTACGAGCAGTACTTC

clone_size: .
d_call: .
v_call: TRBV11-2
cdr3_length: 13
j_call: TRBJ2-3
cdr3_aa: CASSAAREDTQYF
cdr3_nt: TGTGCCAGCAGCGCCGCCAGGGAAGATACGCAGTATTTT

clone_size: .
d_call: .
v_call: TRBV7-3
cdr3_length: 14
j_call: TRBJ2-5
cdr3_aa: CASSLTGAEETQYF
cdr3_nt: TGTGCCAGCAGCTTAACAGGAGCGGAAGAGACCCAGTACTTC

clone_size: .
d_call: .
v_call: TRBV5-1
cdr3_length: 16
j_call: TRBJ1-6
cdr3_aa: CASSLEAHSYNSPLHF
cdr3_nt: TGCGCCAGCAGCTTGGAGGCCCACTCCTATAATTCACCCCTCCACTTT